A selection of T cell receptor beta chains follows, all from one sample in a study of regulatory T cells in long-lasting Graves disease. TCRdb called the multiplex PCR reads again in MiXCR, with one record for every CDR3 protein. The data contain 450,000 or so distinct CDR3 sequences, about 20% of them singletons. Here the sequenced sample was peripheral blood mononuclear cells (PBMCs), taken when the disease was refractory, from a patient treated with antithyroid drugs. These receptors were collected from a female donor with Graves disease. Both conserved end residues are part of each CDR3. A D gene is named only where the DNA matches it firmly. Size values are once, few and many counts, or a class for expanded clones, and some rows have none.

TRBJ2-7,many,TRBV6-1,TRBD2,TGTGCCAGCGGCGCGGGGGGGAACTCCTACGAGCAGTACTTC,CASGAGGNSYEQYF
TRBJ2-7,-,TRBV25-1,TRBD2,TGTGCCAGCAGGAGTACGCGGGAGGCCGCCTACGAGCAGTACTTC,CASRSTREAAYEQYF
TRBJ1-1,many,TRBV7-2,-,TGTGCCAGCAGCTTTCCGAGCCTCAACACTGAAGCTTTCTTT,CASSFPSLNTEAFF
TRBJ1-1,-,TRBV5-1,TRBD1,TGCGCCAGCAGCTTGGGGGGACAGGGGGCCCCTGAAGCTTTCTTT,CASSLGGQGAPEAFF
TRBJ2-2,once,TRBV27,-,TGTGCCAGCAGTTTCTCTACCGGATCTTATTCAACAGGGGAGCTGTTTTTT,CASSFSTGSYSTGELFF
TRBJ2-7,few,TRBV27,-,TGTGCCAGCAGGCCGGGACTGTCCTCCTACGAGCAGTACTTC,CASRPGLSSYEQYF
TRBJ2-7,-,TRBV14,-,TGTGCCAGCAGCTTAGGACAGCTACTTACCTACGAGCAGTACTTC,CASSLGQLLTYEQYF
TRBJ2-6,few,TRBV7-3,-,TGTGCCAGCAGCCTCAAACAGTGGCCCCAACCTGGGGCCAACGTCCTGACTTTC,CASSLKQWPQPGANVLTF
TRBJ2-7,-,TRBV6-5,-,TGTGCCAGCAGATACAGCTCGGGGACCATCTCCTACGAGCAGTACTTC,CASRYSSGTISYEQYF
TRBJ1-2,many,TRBV30,-,TGTGCCTGGAGTGTACTGTCGGGGATGAGGGGCTACACCTTC,CAWSVLSGMRGYTF
TRBJ1-6,few,TRBV5-6,-,TGTGCCAGCAGCGCGGGACTGCCCAATTCACCCCTCCACTTT,CASSAGLPNSPLHF
TRBJ2-5,many,TRBV28,-,TGTGCCAGCAAATTGGGCGGAGGGACCAGGTGGGAGACCCAGTACTTC,CASKLGGGTRWETQYF
TRBJ1-3,many,TRBV30,-,TGTGCCTGGAGTTTGGGAGGCCGCACCTCTGGAAACACCATATATTTT,CAWSLGGRTSGNTIYF
TRBJ2-5,many,TRBV29-1,-,TGCAGCGTTCCGGGGACGGCTCAAGAGACCCAGTACTTC,CSVPGTAQETQYF
TRBJ1-1,many,TRBV28,-,TGTGCCAGCAGTTTTCTACGGCCTCAATTCCACACTGAAGCTTTCTTT,CASSFLRPQFHTEAFF
TRBJ2-4,-,TRBV6-1,-,TGTGCCAGCAGTCCCCGACAGAGACTGTCCAAAAACATTCAGTACTTC,CASSPRQRLSKNIQYF
TRBJ1-6,many,TRBV28,TRBD1,TGTGCCAGCAGTAGTAACAGGGGAGGTTCACCCCTCCACTTT,CASSSNRGGSPLHF
TRBJ2-1,-,TRBV4-1,TRBD1,TGCGCCAGCAGCCAACCCACAGGGGCCTCCTACAATGAGCAGTTCTTC,CASSQPTGASYNEQFF
TRBJ1-1,few,TRBV5-1,-,TGCGCCAGCAGCTTGGGACACCGGAACACTGAAGCTTTCTTT,CASSLGHRNTEAFF
TRBJ1-1,many,TRBV6-1,-,TGTGCCAGCAGTCGAGACTTGGTTGAAGCTTTCTTT,CASSRDLVEAFF
TRBJ1-1,many,TRBV2,-,TGTGCCAGCAGTGAAGCCCGTCGGAACACTGAAGCTTTCTTT,CASSEARRNTEAFF
TRBJ2-7,-,TRBV28,TRBD2,TGTGCCAGCAGATCTAGCGGGAGGCTGTCCTACGAGCAGTACTTC,CASRSSGRLSYEQYF
TRBJ1-2,-,TRBV18,TRBD1,TGTGCCAGCTCACCCGGCCACAGGGACAGGGCGGCTAACTATGGCTACACCTTC,CASSPGHRDRAANYGYTF
TRBJ2-4,few,TRBV5-5,-,TGTGCCAGCAGCTTGGCTAGGCTCCTAGCCAAAAACATTCAGTACTTC,CASSLARLLAKNIQYF
TRBJ1-5,few,TRBV6-2/TRBV6-3,TRBD1,TGTGCCAGCAGTCGGGACAGGGTGGGCAATCAGCCCCAGCATTTT,CASSRDRVGNQPQHF
TRBJ1-1,once,TRBV9,-,TGTGCCAGCAGCGTAGACAGACAGGCGCAGGCTTTCTTT,CASSVDRQAQAFF
TRBJ2-5,-,TRBV7-9,-,TGTGCCAGCAGCGTAGGTGGTAGCCCGGAGACCCAGTACTTC,CASSVGGSPETQYF
TRBJ2-6,-,TRBV7-9,TRBD1,TGTGCCAGCAGCTTGGGACAGGACTACTCTGGGGCCAACGTCCTGACTTTC,CASSLGQDYSGANVLTF
TRBJ2-7,many,TRBV7-9,-,TGTGCCAGCAGCTTATATAGTATCCACGAGCAGTACTTC,CASSLYSIHEQYF
TRBJ2-7,once,TRBV6-1,TRBD2,TGTGCCAGCAGACCTTTTGCGGGAGGGAACTACGAGCAGTACTTC,CASRPFAGGNYEQYF
TRBJ1-1,few,TRBV28,TRBD1,TGTGCCAGCAGACCCGCGGGACAGCACACTGAAGCTTTCTTT,CASRPAGQHTEAFF
TRBJ1-1,many,TRBV2,TRBD1,TGTGCCAGCAGTTGGGACAGCGCCTTTATGAACACTGAAGCTTTCTTT,CASSWDSAFMNTEAFF
TRBJ2-7,-,TRBV19,-,TGTGCCGGCAGCCTAGGCTGGAACTACGAGCAGTACTTC,CAGSLGWNYEQYF
TRBJ2-1,-,TRBV6-1,TRBD2,TGTGCCAGCAGTATTTCCGGGACTAGCGGGAGTAAGGGTGAGCAGTTCTTC,CASSISGTSGSKGEQFF
TRBJ2-5,-,TRBV19,-,TGTGCCAGCGGAAATCTAGGGCAAGAGACCCAGTACTTC,CASGNLGQETQYF
TRBJ2-7,-,TRBV3-1,-,TGTGCCAGCAGCCAAGGCTTAGTCAGGAGGGAGCAGTACTTC,CASSQGLVRREQYF
TRBJ2-5,many,TRBV28,-,TGTGCCAGCAGTTCCGGATACGGCCAAGAGACCCAGTACTTC,CASSSGYGQETQYF
TRBJ2-2,-,TRBV5-1,TRBD1,TGCGCCAGCAGCCCTAGACAGGGAGAGGCCGGGGAGCTGTTTTTT,CASSPRQGEAGELFF
TRBJ1-2,-,TRBV30,TRBD1,TGTGCCTGGATTAACTGGTCAGGGGGCAACACCTTC,CAWINWSGGNTF
TRBJ1-2,few,TRBV12-3/TRBV12-4,TRBD1,TGTGCCAGCAGTTTGGGGACAGGGGTCTCTAACTATGGCTACACCTTC,CASSLGTGVSNYGYTF
TRBJ2-7,-,TRBV20-1,TRBD2,TGCAGTGCTAGAGCCCTTAGGGGACTAGCGGGATCCTACGAGCAGTACTTC,CSARALRGLAGSYEQYF
TRBJ2-5,many,TRBV6-1,TRBD2,TGTGCCAGCCAGAATAGCGGGATCCAAGAGACCCAGTACTTC,CASQNSGIQETQYF
TRBJ1-1,few,TRBV5-6,-,TGTGCCAGCAGCTTGTATGAATCGACAGCCGAGCGGTTGAACACTGAAGCTTTCTTT,CASSLYESTAERLNTEAFF
TRBJ2-7,few,TRBV29-1,-,TGCAGCGTTGAAGAGTATCCTCCATGGGCTGGCTCCTACGAGCAGTACTTC,CSVEEYPPWAGSYEQYF
TRBJ2-3,once,TRBV6-1,TRBD2,TGTGCCAGCAGCCGCGGACTAGCGGGAGACGATACGCAGTATTTT,CASSRGLAGDDTQYF